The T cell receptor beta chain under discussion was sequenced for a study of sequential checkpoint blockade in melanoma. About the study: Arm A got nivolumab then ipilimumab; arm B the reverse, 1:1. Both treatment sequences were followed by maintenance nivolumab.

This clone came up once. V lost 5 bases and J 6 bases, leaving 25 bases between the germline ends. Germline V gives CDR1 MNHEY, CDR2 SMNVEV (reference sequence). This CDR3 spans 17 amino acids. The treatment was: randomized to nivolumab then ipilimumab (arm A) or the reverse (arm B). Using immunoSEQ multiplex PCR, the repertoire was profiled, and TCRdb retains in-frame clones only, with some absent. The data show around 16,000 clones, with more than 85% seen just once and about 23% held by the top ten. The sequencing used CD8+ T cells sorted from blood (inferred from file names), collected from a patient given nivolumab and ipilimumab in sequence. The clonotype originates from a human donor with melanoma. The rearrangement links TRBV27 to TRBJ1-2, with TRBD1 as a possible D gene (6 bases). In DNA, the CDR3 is TGTGCCAGCAGTCCACTCCAGTACAGGGAAATCTTTAATGGCTACACCTTC. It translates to CASSPLQYREIFNGYTF.